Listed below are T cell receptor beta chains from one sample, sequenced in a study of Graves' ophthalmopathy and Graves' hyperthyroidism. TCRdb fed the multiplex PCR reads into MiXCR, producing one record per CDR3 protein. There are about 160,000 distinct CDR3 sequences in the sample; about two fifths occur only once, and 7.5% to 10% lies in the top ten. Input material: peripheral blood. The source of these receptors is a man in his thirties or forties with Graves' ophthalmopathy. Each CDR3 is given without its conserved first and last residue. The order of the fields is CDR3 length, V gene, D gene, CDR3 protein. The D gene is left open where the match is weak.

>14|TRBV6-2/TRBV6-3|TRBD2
ASSWTSGRAGETQY
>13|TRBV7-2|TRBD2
ASRELAGGTGELF
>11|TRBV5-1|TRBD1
ASSQTGVREAF
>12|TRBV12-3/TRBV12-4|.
ASSFRGPPETQY
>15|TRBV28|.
ASSLYPDLQSNQPQH
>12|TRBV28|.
ASSLGDSGYEQY
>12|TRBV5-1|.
ASSWGLGFYEQY
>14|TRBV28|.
ASRTEVEGPPYEQY
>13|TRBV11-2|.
ASSLDGWGGAEAF
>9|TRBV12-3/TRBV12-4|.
ASSSLKGAF
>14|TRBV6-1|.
ASRNRDPRSGNTIY
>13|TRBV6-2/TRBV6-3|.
ASSQGGGVNQPQH
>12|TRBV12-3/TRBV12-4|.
ASSPREVVTEAF
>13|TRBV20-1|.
SARVTNYGKNIQY
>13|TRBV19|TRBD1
ASSPGQGHHETQY
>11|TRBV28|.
ASRWGSNYGYT
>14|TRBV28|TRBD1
ASSSPGTGGQETQY
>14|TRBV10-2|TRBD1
ASLPPDRGLEETQY
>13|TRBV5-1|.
ASSFLQGRDSEAF
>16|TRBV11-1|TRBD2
ASSPLNLAGSLSYEQY
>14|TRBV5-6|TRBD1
ASRPRQGQSNYGYT
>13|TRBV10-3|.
AISEGTGWETEAF
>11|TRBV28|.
ASSLSGLRGYT
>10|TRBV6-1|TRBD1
ASSRTGIEQY
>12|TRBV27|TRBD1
ASSPTGSPGELF
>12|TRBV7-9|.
ASSLNLGGTEAF
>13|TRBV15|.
ATSRAGESTDTQY
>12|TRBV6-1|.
ASSVTGTRNTIY
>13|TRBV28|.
ASSLMRPPFHGYT
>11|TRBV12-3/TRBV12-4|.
ASRPQGESEQY
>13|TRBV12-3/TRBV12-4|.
ASSFQAQGSYEQY
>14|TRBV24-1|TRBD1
ATSDSGQGITGELF
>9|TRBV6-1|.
ASSPSNTQY
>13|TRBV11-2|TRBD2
ASSLVAGGQYEQY
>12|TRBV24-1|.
ATSAVRPGTEAF
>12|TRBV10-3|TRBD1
AISELGQNYGYT
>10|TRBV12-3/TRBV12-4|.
ASRRLENGYT
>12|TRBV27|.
ASSYGVHGYGYT
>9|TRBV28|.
ATSTVYEQY
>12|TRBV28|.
ASSFLGWDYGYT
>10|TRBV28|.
ASSFAHTEAF
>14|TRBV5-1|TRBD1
ASSSGGTGGNTEAF
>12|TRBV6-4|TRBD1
ASAQGADNSPLH
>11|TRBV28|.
ASSLTGIYGYT
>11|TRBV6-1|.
ASSVGGWETQY
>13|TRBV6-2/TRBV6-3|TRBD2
ASSSGLAGGYEQY
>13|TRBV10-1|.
ASSETGLSTYEQY
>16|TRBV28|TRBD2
ASSLGTSGRGYTGELF
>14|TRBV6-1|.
ASRMRQEFSSYEQY
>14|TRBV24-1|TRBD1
ATSDSPGQPNQPQH
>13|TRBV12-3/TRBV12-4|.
ASTSRGGRVAEAF
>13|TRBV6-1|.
ASSPWMGLGYEQY
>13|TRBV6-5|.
ASRGGPQKNYGYT
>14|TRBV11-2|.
ASSLDGTSSSYEQY